The T cell receptor (beta chain) under discussion was sequenced for a study of cytomegalovirus exposure and HLA in healthy donors (TCRdb year 2017). Context from the whole study: An earlier analysis of several hundred of the donors reported 276 Gb of sequence data and about 100 million unique TCR beta sequences from about 180 million T cells. An early release covering about 600 HLA-typed donors comprised about 300 gigabases of sequencing data and 65 million to 100 million unique TCR sequences. Of the 300 to 450 genotyped donors, approximately 80% fell in the genetic ancestry cluster associated with self-reported Caucasian donors. The study aimed to test whether signatures of past pathogen exposure could be identified by cataloging public T cell receptors. Using immunosequencing, the study profiled T cell repertoires from 666 subjects and related those repertoires to cytomegalovirus serostatus. Along with the approximately 700-subject first cohort, a separate validation cohort of more than 90 different subjects was used. High-throughput TCR immunosequencing, statistical association of individual TCRs with disease status, and machine learning were combined to predict cytomegalovirus infection status. A later analysis re-examined previously published TCR beta repertoires from about 700 donors and added high-resolution HLA genotyping to investigate patterns of TCR occurrence. Rather than drawing on any new phenotypic data, the later analysis identified candidate immune exposures from TCR beta sequences and the way those sequences occurred across donors. To decide whether each TCR beta V gene segment behaved as functional or pseudogenic, an earlier analysis of some 580 of the donors relied on high-throughput TCR beta sequencing. Alongside the repertoire data, information on donor age, sex, ethnicity and CMV serostatus was compiled. In a later genetic analysis, genome-wide SNP genotypes for about 55% of the roughly 700 donors were used, and that subset was treated as a discovery cohort. Every discovery cohort repertoire had been produced on one sequencing platform. HLA typing included class I and class II loci at four-digit resolution. The number of donors typed differed by locus, with about 629-630 for A, B, C, DRB1 and DQB1, 522 for DQA1, over 600 for DPA1, and approximately 470 for DPB1. Several DR-DQ haplotypes were handled as single units for association and clustering because linkage in the cohort was strong. Among several hundred genotyped donors of the cohort, an average of roughly 230,000 unique TCR beta nucleotide sequences was sequenced per donor, of which approximately 19% were non-productive.

Points on this clone: There is no known antigen for this receptor.

CDR1 and CDR2, looked up from the germline V gene, are KGHSH and LQKENI. The CDR3 runs 18 residues from the cysteine to the phenylalanine. Of the read, only the CDR3 DNA is kept; its 54 bases are in frame from base 1. Trimming takes 3 bases from V and 1 base from J, and the germline ends sit 21 bases apart. Broader findings and caveats from the paper: Because some donors lacked HLA typing at each locus, the association tests relied only on the typed subset. The authors suggested that the approach could potentially be generalized to other disease states and immunological phenotypes. Specific HLA alleles were associated with 18,000 or so TCR beta sequences at a false discovery rate of 0.05 in a later analysis. Only TCR beta chains were sequenced in this cohort, and the absence of alpha or paired-chain data limited detectable features. Compared with equally common non-associated chains, HLA-associated TCR beta chains in a later analysis were more clonally expanded and had lower generation probabilities. A few of the identified cytomegalovirus-associated TCR beta chains were confirmed in vitro to be specific for cytomegalovirus antigens. Roughly 15 rarely observed V segments, including chromosome 9 orphons, were excluded from the earlier analysis of almost 600 of the donors because counts were too low. V-gene and J-gene trimming of TCR beta chains was associated with a missense DCLRE1C variant in a later genetic analysis, and the association was replicated in an independent cohort. Broadly in line with IMGT annotations, most TCR beta V segments showed up in productive rearrangements about 87% or about 30% of the time in an earlier analysis of 450 to 750 of the donors. In both the original and validation cohorts, the classifier was reported to diagnose cytomegalovirus status with high specificity and sensitivity. For the cohort, immune exposure information was limited to CMV serostatus. Most TCR sequences were seen in very few donors, while some public TCRs were found in many individuals. In a later genetic analysis, fewer N-insertions in productive TCRs were reported among donors in an Asian-associated ancestry cluster than the 666-donor mean. When HLA alleles, especially DR and DQ, strongly co-occurred, attributing TCR associations to individual alleles was difficult. A further reported finding was that TCR beta sequences accurately predicted the HLA-A and HLA-B alleles for most subjects in the first cohort. The study listed approximately 150 TCR beta chains as associated with cytomegalovirus. In a later analysis, the rate of TCR association differed among HLA loci, with DRB1 alleles having the most associated TCRs and HLA-C alleles having the fewest. According to a later analysis, parvovirus B19, influenza, CMV and Epstein-Barr virus appeared linked to several top co-occurrence clusters. A group of highly shared sequence variants was considered likely to be a technical artifact of the sequencing pipeline. Roughly uniform sequencing depth across donors was assumed in presence/absence analyses, although this assumption may not hold. A later analysis found that most CMV-associated TCR beta chains appeared HLA-restricted, with HLA associations seemingly driven largely by CMV exposure. Because the 87-base-pair reads could not distinguish some IMGT-functional V segments, including TRBV6-2 and TRBV6-3, those segments were excluded. Correlated functional status among segregating V segments might reflect linkage disequilibrium, but an unknown experimental factor could not be ruled out.

To prepare the library, the immunoSEQ multiplex PCR assay was applied. For the multiplex PCR, a mixture combining 60 forward primers for TCR Vbeta segments and 13 reverse primers for TCR Jbeta segments was used. A multiplex PCR assay on genomic DNA amplified the CDR3 region of rearranged TCR beta genes. On the Illumina HiSeq System, the amplified TCR beta libraries were sequenced as 87-base-pair reads. In the authors' own workflow: Across the 500 to 750 repertoires, a later analysis counted 78 million or so unique TCR beta chains, roughly 11 million of which were shared by at least two donors. Raw reads were error-corrected and collapsed into unique sequences with a nearest-neighbor algorithm that merged closely related sequences to remove PCR and sequencing errors. CDR3 sequences were aligned to IMGT reference sequences to assign V, D and J gene segments. Each retained sequence needed at least a six-nucleotide match to both a V gene segment and a J gene segment. A rearrangement was called productive if the CDR3 had no stop codons and remained in frame with V and J, and every other rearrangement was called non-productive. Following IMGT convention, CDR3 was defined as the stretch from the second conserved V-encoded cysteine up to the conserved J-encoded phenylalanine. The earlier analysis of 450 to 750 of the donors excluded any sequence lacking an unambiguous match to a single V gene segment. An earlier analysis of approximately 590 of the donors called V segments functional above 56.7% productive rearrangements and segregating when the between-donor standard deviation exceeded 5%. A statistical classification framework was built for diagnosing cytomegalovirus status from the catalog of TCR beta chain sequences. V and J gene assignment, in a later analysis, came from comparing TCR nucleotide sequences with IMGT/GENE-DB human TR gene sequences. The TCRdist pipeline was used in a later analysis to assign CDR3 sequences and most-parsimonious VDJ recombination scenarios. In a later analysis, every TCR beta chain was defined by the combination of its CDR3 amino acid sequence and its V-gene family, and reads without a unique V-gene family were dropped. A later analysis removed 450 to 600 highly shared, low-generation-probability nucleotide sequences to deal with suspected cross-contamination and a sequencing artifact. For each public chain, a later analysis derived a clonal expansion index from normalized ranks of inferred template counts within each repertoire. Generation probabilities in a later analysis came from a VDJ recombination model fitted to out-of-frame rearrangements, and those results were checked against IGoR. Hypergeometric tests were used in a later analysis to score TCR-TCR, TCR-HLA and TCR-CMV co-occurrence, with a repertoire-size bias correction applied to the TCR pairs. To estimate false discovery rates, a later analysis permuted the HLA or CMV assignments 20 times. In a later analysis, co-occurring TCRs were grouped with DBSCAN, and TCRdist sequence similarity was added when clustering was performed within HLA-allele-positive subsets. Repertoires with fewer than 30,000 or more than 120,000 public chains were left out of co-occurrence clustering, as were a handful of repertoires with anomalous nucleotide sharing. TCRdb carries this immuneACCESS record with in-frame sequences only. Its versions omit some clonotypes, under half of them owing to an unresolved V gene in the studies checked, with the rest unexplained. V and J calls and clone size are given by that table; D and trimming were obtained from the DNA. The record for this sample contains roughly 150,000 clones. The top ten clonotypes cover about 1.7% of the sample.

The cohort consisted of 650 to 700 healthy bone marrow donors. Cohort members were all nominally healthy when sampled, although unrecorded immune exposures were likely present. The donor was CMV seronegative and belonged to the group of 352 seronegative cohort members. A peripheral blood sample was provided by each donor, and peripheral blood mononuclear cells were used for TCR beta sequencing. The Qiagen DNeasy Blood Extraction Kit was used to extract genomic DNA from the blood cell samples. The chain links TRBV18 with TRBJ1-1; no D gene can be assigned with confidence. The sample taken for sequencing was PBMCs. The TCR was taken from a woman aged 50 to 60 in good health and CMV-seronegative. The CDR3 has the sequence CASSPRMETSHGNTEAFF. The sequence in DNA is TGTGCCAGCTCACCCAGAATGGAGACTTCACACGGGAACACTGAAGCTTTCTTT.